This TCR beta chain is drawn from a study of blood T cells in healthy people across ages. This clonotype was found a few times. Its antigen is undetermined. Sample-barcoded 5' priming and a J-beta primer mix drove a second PCR of about 6 to 12 cycles. TCRdb passed the 5' RACE reads through MiXCR, listing each CDR3 protein once. The repertoire has about a million distinct CDR3 sequences, around 49% of them found once; the top ten carry 13%. The CDR3 sequence is 14 residues long. Germline assignment: CDR1 MNHEY and CDR2 SVGAGI. V was shortened by 4 bases and J by 4 bases, with 11 bases between the two germline ends. Those donating, healthy Caucasian individuals from Russia, were aged 6 to 90. Study-wide results and limits: Naive T cell percentage showed a strong correlation with the diversity of TCR beta.

The receptor was derived from a man younger than 40 in good health. Sequencing input: blood. The genes are TRBV6-5 and TRBJ1-5, with a weak D call TRBD1 (5 bases). Written as DNA, the CDR3 is TGTGCCAGCAGTTCGCCGGGGCGAAATCAGCCCCAGCATTTT. Its protein is CASSSPGRNQPQHF.